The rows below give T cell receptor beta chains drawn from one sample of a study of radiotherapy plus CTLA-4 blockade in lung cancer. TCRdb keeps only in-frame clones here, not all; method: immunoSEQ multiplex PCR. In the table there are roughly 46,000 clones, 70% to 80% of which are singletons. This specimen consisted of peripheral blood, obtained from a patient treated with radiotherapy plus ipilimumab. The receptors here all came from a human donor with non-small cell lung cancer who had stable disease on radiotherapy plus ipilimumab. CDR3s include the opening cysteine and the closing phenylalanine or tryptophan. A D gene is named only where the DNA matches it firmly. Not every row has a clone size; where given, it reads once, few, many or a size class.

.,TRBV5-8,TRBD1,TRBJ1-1,CASSRLQGQGAAFF,TGTGCCAGCAGCCGGCTGCAGGGACAGGGGGCTGCTTTCTTT
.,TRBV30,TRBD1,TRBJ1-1,CAWSVKGQGFTEAFF,TGTGCCTGGAGTGTAAAGGGACAGGGATTTACTGAAGCTTTCTTT
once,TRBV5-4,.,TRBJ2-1,CASSPRLDSYNERFF,TGTGCCAGCAGCCCGCGGCTAGACTCCTACAATGAGCGGTTCTTC
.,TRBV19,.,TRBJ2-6,CASSMTITGANVLTF,TGTGCCAGTAGTATGACGATTACCGGGGCCAACGTCCTGACTTTC
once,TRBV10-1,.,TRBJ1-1,CATRQAENTEAFF,TGCGCCACCCGACAGGCCGAGAACACTGAAGCTTTCTTT
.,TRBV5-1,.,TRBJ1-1,CASSLRNGGTEAFF,TGCGCCAGCAGCCTACGGAACGGGGGCACTGAAGCTTTCTTT
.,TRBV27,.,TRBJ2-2,CASSSPGSGPNTGELFF,TGTGCCAGCAGTTCCCCGGGGAGCGGCCCGAACACCGGGGAGCTGTTTTTT
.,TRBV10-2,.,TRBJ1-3,CASRETGSGNTIYF,TGCGCCAGCAGAGAAACAGGGAGTGGAAACACCATATATTTT
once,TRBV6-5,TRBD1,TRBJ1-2,CASKIDREGYTF,TGTGCCAGCAAAATAGACAGGGAAGGCTACACCTTC
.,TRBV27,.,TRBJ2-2,CASSSSKGGELFF,TGTGCCAGCAGTTCCTCAAAGGGCGGGGAGCTGTTTTTT
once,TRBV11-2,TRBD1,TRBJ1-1,CASSSGQANTEAFF,TGTGCCAGCAGCTCAGGACAGGCGAACACTGAAGCTTTCTTT
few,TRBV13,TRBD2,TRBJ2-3,CASSARTSGRTDTQYF,TGTGCCAGCAGCGCCCGGACTAGCGGGAGGACAGATACGCAGTATTTT
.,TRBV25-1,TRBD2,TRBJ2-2,CASTSGGTRELFF,TGTGCCAGCACTAGCGGGGGGACCAGGGAGCTGTTTTTT
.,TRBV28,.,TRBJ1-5,CASSTTGTIGWPQHF,TGTGCCAGCAGTACGACCGGGACTATAGGGTGGCCCCAGCATTTT
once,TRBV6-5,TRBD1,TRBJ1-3,CASSLQGLGNTIYF,TGTGCCAGCAGTCTACAGGGGCTTGGAAACACCATATATTTT
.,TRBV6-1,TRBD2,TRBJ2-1,CASQPGTSNEQFF,TGTGCCAGTCAGCCCGGGACTAGCAATGAGCAGTTCTTC
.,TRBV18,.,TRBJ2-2,CASSPPHIGELFF,TGTGCCAGCTCACCACCCCATATCGGGGAGCTGTTTTTT
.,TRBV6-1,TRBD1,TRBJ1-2,CASSIGQVMFYGYTF,TGTGCCAGCAGCATAGGACAGGTCATGTTCTATGGCTACACCTTC
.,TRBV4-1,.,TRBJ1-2,CASSQDRGLDYGYTF,TGCGCCAGCAGCCAAGATCGGGGGTTGGACTATGGCTACACCTTC
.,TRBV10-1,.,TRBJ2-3,CAKFSSADTQYF,TGCGCCAAATTTTCGAGCGCAGATACGCAGTATTTT
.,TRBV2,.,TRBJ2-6,CASGKGGISGANVLTF,TGTGCCAGCGGGAAGGGGGGGATCTCTGGGGCCAACGTCCTGACTTTC
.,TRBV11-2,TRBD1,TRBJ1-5,CASSVGTGGRGNQPQHF,TGTGCCAGCAGCGTCGGGACAGGGGGCCGGGGCAATCAGCCCCAGCATTTT
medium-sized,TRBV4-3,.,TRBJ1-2,CASSLRARGSYGYTF,TGCGCCAGCAGCCTCCGAGCGAGGGGAAGCTATGGCTACACCTTC
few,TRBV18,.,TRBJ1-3,CASSSHGNTIYF,TGTGCCAGCTCCTCCCACGGAAACACCATATATTTT
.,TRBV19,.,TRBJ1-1,CASSIEPLGGEAFF,TGTGCCAGTAGTATAGAACCCCTGGGGGGTGAAGCTTTCTTT
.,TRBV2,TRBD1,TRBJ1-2,CASSHTGVGDYGYTF,TGTGCCAGCAGTCACACAGGGGTGGGGGACTATGGCTACACCTTC
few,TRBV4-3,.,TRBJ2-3,CASSRGGTDTQYF,TGCGCCAGCAGCCGAGGGGGCACAGATACGCAGTATTTT
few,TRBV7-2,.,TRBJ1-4,CASSSGGRESEKLFF,TGTGCCAGCAGCTCGGGTGGCAGGGAAAGTGAAAAACTGTTTTTT
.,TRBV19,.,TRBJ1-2,CASSMVYGYTF,TGTGCCAGTAGTATGGTGTATGGCTACACCTTC
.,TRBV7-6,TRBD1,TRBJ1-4,CASSLEDRAGAEKLFF,TGTGCCAGCAGCTTAGAAGACAGGGCCGGCGCTGAAAAACTGTTTTTT
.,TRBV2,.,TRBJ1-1,CASSEARGSEAFF,TGTGCCAGCAGTGAAGCGCGGGGGTCTGAAGCTTTCTTT
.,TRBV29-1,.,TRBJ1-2,CSVAGTAWDDYGYTF,TGCAGCGTCGCCGGGACGGCCTGGGATGACTATGGCTACACCTTC
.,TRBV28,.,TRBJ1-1,CASIVRGNTEAFF,TGTGCCAGCATTGTCAGGGGTAACACTGAAGCTTTCTTT
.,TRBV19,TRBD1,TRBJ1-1,CASSIVGQGTAFF,TGTGCCAGTAGTATAGTGGGACAGGGGACGGCTTTCTTT
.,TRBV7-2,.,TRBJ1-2,CASSLRGAGYTF,TGTGCCAGCAGCTTACGGGGGGCTGGCTACACCTTC
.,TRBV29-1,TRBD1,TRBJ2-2,CSVATGAPRLTGELFF,TGCAGCGTGGCTACAGGGGCCCCAAGGTTGACCGGGGAGCTGTTTTTT
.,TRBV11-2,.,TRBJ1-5,CASSLDRYQPQHF,TGTGCCAGCAGCTTAGATAGGTATCAGCCCCAGCATTTT
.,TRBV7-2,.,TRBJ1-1,CASSLGSVSAFF,TGTGCCAGCAGCTTAGGTAGCGTTTCTGCTTTCTTT
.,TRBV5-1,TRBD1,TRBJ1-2,CASSFDGTVGYTF,TGCGCCAGCAGCTTCGACGGGACAGTTGGCTACACCTTC
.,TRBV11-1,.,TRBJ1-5,CASSPDRNQPQHF,TGTGCCAGCAGCCCCGACAGGAATCAGCCCCAGCATTTT
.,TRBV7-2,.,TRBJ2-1,CASSLAGARYNEQFF,TGCGCCAGCAGCTTAGCTGGGGCCAGATACAATGAGCAGTTCTTC
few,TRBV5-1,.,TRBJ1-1,CASKEAGPGRGRTEAFF,TGCGCCAGCAAAGAGGCTGGTCCAGGGCGGGGGCGCACTGAAGCTTTCTTT
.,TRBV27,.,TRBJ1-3,CASSPRDLISGNTIYF,TGTGCCAGCAGTCCACGGGACCTCATCTCTGGAAACACCATATATTTT
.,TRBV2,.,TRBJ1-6,CASSVGLGNSPLHF,TGTGCCAGCAGTGTAGGGTTGGGGAATTCACCCCTCCACTTT
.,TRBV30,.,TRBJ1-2,CAWRSSPTGGYTF,TGTGCCTGGAGGAGCAGTCCCACGGGGGGCTACACCTTC
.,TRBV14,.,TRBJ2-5,CASSQDTPTRGRVGETQYF,TGTGCCAGCAGCCAAGATACTCCTACAAGGGGCAGGGTTGGTGAGACCCAGTACTTC
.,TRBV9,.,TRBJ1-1,CASSVRSLNTEAFF,TGTGCCAGCAGCGTACGTAGCCTGAACACTGAGGCTTTCTTT
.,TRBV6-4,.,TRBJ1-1,CASSLNGGNTEAFF,TGTGCCAGCAGTTTGAATGGGGGGAACACTGAAGCTTTCTTT
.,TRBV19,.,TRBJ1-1,CASSNTVNTEAFF,TGTGCCAGTAGTAATACAGTGAACACTGAAGCTTTCTTT
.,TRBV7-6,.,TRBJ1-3,CATSDRSSGNTIYF,TGTGCCACTTCTGACAGGAGCTCTGGAAACACCATATATTTT
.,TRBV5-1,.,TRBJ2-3,CASSLHADTQYF,TGCGCCAGCAGCTTGCACGCAGATACGCAGTATTTT
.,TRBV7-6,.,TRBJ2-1,CASSLNPDSYNEQFF,TGTGCCAGCAGCTTAAACCCCGACTCCTACAATGAGCAGTTCTTC
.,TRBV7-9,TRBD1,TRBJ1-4,CASSLGVQGQANEKLFF,TGTGCCAGCAGCTTAGGAGTTCAGGGACAGGCTAATGAAAAACTGTTTTTT
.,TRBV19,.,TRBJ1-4,CASSASVGVREKLFF,TGTGCCAGTAGTGCCTCAGTCGGTGTCCGGGAAAAACTGTTTTTT
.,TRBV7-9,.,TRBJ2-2,CASRRGEIGELFF,TGTGCCAGCAGGAGAGGGGAGATCGGGGAGCTGTTTTTT